This TCR beta chain comes out of a study of blood T cell repertoires in COVID-19. Overall study: Samples of COVID-19 (acute and convalescent) were obtained from the United States, Italy and Spain. From T cells, B-cell-depleted T cells, or PBMCs came the material, which was cDNA or gDNA.

In the original workflow: Nucleated cell counts were estimated from reference gene primer amplification. This table comes from immunoSEQ multiplex PCR, and its TCRdb copy is limited to in-frame clones, with some not included. Clonal size and the V and J genes are those of that table, whereas D and trimming came from the DNA. The table records fewer than 200,000 clones, around 93% of them present only once. CDR3 length: 14 residues. Germline-derived CDR1 and CDR2 are LGHNT and FRNRAP. Trimming stripped 7 bases from V and 1 base from J, with 13 bases between. Sequencing input: peripheral blood. The V call is TRBV12-5, the J call TRBJ1-1; a possible D gene is TRBD1 (6 bases). The TCR was taken from a woman aged 45-60 years with acute or convalescent COVID-19. The CDR3 here is CASAMTGRNTEAFF. CDR3 nucleotides: TGTGCTAGTGCCATGACAGGAAGGAACACTGAAGCTTTCTTT.